What follows describes a single T cell receptor beta chain. Profiled with immunoSEQ multiplex PCR; TCRdb holds only in-frame clones, not every one. The table has 55,000 to 75,000 clones, roughly 91% seen once; the top ten hold approximately 3.6%. V lost 6 bases and J lost 5; bases outside the gene matches: 6. The CDR3 is made up of 15 amino acids. From germline, CDR1 is MNHNS and CDR2 SASEGT. This record comes from a study of technical replicates of blood from a handful of donors. The rearrangement links TRBV6-1 to TRBJ2-5, with 13 positions matching TRBD2. Sequenced input: PBMCs. This receptor was identified in a human donor in good health. Some clones in this sample may be carry-over from other donors' samples. CDR3 region: CASSQLAGGWETQYF. The CDR3 region has the DNA TGTGCCAGCAGCCAACTAGCGGGGGGGTGGGAGACCCAGTACTTC.